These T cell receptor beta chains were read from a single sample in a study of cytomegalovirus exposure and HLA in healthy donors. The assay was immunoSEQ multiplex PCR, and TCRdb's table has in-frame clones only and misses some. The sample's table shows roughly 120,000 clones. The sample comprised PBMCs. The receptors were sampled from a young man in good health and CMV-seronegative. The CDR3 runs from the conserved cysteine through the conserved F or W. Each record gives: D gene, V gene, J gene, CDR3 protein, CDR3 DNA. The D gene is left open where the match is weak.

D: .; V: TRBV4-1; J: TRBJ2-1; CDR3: CASSQESEDSYYNEQFF; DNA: TGCGCCAGCAGCCAAGAAAGTGAGGACAGCTACTACAATGAGCAGTTCTTC
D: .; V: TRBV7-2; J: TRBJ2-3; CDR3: CASSLVRSGTDTQYF; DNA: TGTGCCAGCAGCTTAGTGCGCTCCGGTACAGATACGCAGTATTTT
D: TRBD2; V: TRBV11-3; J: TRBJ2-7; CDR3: CASSLVNSGRPLEQYF; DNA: TGTGCCAGCAGCTTAGTAAATAGCGGGAGGCCCCTCGAGCAGTACTTC
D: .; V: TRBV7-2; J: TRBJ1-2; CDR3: CASSLSVNRDLRGYTF; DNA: TGTGCCAGCAGCTTATCGGTGAATCGGGATTTACGCGGCTACACCTTC
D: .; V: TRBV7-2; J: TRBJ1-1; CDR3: CASSLAQGNTEAFF; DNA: TGTGCCAGCAGCTTAGCGCAGGGAAACACTGAAGCTTTCTTT
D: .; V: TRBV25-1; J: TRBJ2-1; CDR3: CASWASAVNEQFF; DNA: TGTGCCAGTTGGGCTAGCGCCGTCAATGAGCAGTTCTTC
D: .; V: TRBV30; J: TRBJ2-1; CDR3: CAWSGAAFEQFF; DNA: TGTGCCTGGAGTGGAGCTGCTTTTGAGCAGTTCTTC
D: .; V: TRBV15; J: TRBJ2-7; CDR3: CATSRERGSSYEQYF; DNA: TGTGCCACCAGCAGAGAGCGGGGAAGCTCCTACGAGCAGTACTTC
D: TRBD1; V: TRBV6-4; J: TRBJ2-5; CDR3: CASSGQGMETQYF; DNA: TGTGCCAGCAGTGGACAGGGGATGGAGACCCAGTACTTC
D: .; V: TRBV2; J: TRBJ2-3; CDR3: CASSAITSTDTQYF; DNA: TGTGCCAGCAGTGCCATTACTAGCACAGATACGCAGTATTTT
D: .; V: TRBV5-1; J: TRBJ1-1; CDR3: CASSSHTNTEAFF; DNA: TGCGCCAGCAGCTCCCACACGAACACTGAAGCTTTCTTT
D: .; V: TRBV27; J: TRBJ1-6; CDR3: CASSVWGGVQRSPLHF; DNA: TGTGCCAGCAGTGTGTGGGGGGGGGTCCAAAGATCACCCCTCCACTTT
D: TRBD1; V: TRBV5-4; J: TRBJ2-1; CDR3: CASSFSGQGLVF; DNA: TGTGCCAGCAGCTTCTCGGGACAGGGTTTAGTCTTC
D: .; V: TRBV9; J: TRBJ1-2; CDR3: CASKALQGVGGYTF; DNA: TGTGCCAGCAAAGCCTTACAGGGTGTTGGTGGCTACACCTTC
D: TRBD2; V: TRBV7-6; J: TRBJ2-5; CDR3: CASSLGEGSGQETQYF; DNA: TGTGCCAGCAGCTTAGGGGAGGGGTCCGGGCAAGAGACCCAGTACTTC
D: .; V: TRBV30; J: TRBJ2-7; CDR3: CAWSGGGPYEQYF; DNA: TGTGCCTGGAGTGGGGGGGGGCCTTACGAGCAGTACTTC
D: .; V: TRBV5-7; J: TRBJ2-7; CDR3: CASSLADRRAYEQYF; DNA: TGTGCCAGCAGCTTGGCGGACAGGAGGGCCTACGAGCAGTACTTC
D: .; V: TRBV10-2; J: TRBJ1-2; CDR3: CASSEQVGYTF; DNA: TGCGCCAGCAGTGAACAGGTTGGCTACACCTTC
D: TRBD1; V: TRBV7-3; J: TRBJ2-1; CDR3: CASSHLPGQLYNEQFF; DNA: TGTGCCAGCAGTCACCTCCCGGGACAGTTATACAATGAGCAGTTCTTC